Detailed here is one TCR beta chain. Its antigen is currently not known. Base qualities are not provided; no much larger clone lies one nucleotide away. The sample belongs to a study of technical replicates of blood from a handful of donors (TCRdb year 2017). The library relied on the immunoSEQ multiplex PCR assay. TCRdb took over this immuneACCESS table, retaining in-frame rearrangements with V and J assigned. Such tables are incomplete; in checked studies, under half of the missing clones stem from an unresolved V gene, and the remainder is unexplained. The table for this sample lists about 75,000 clones; approximately 90% of them were counted only once. Of the sample, approximately 4.8% falls within the top ten clones. Via the germline V gene, CDR1 is SGHTA and CDR2 FQGNSA. The junction carries 5 bases between V and J, which are trimmed by 3 bases and 0 bases respectively. The CDR3 holds 13 amino acids from the cysteine to the phenylalanine. Solely the CDR3 DNA is kept, with 39 bases framed from the first base.

The chain was built from TRBV7-2 and TRBJ1-1; no D gene is confidently identified. The source material was PBMCs. This receptor was obtained from a human donor in good health. Some clones in this sample may be carry-over from other donors' samples. CDR3 sequence: CASSFSMNTEAFF. In nucleotide form, the sequence is TGTGCCAGCAGCTTTTCTATGAACACTGAAGCTTTCTTT.